The 12 T cell receptor beta chains below come from one sample, sequenced in a study of PD-1 blockade in classical Hodgkin lymphoma. The time point was: cycle 4 day 1 (C4D1), after less than 7 weeks of nivolumab. Each of the patients experienced relapse following autologous stem cell transplantation, and their brentuximab vedotin exposure differed. CD4+ T cells were purified from thawed PBMCs by magnetic negative selection. Libraries were prepared by immunoSEQ multiplex PCR; TCRdb keeps only in-frame clonotypes and omits some of them. The sample holds around 37,000 clones, about 90% seen once. The source was CD4+ T cells from blood, collected before the fourth cycle of nivolumab. Every receptor here comes from a human donor with classical Hodgkin lymphoma.

The genes are TRBV19 and TRBJ1-3, with D tentatively TRBD1 (6 bases). The CDR3 runs to 16 residues. V lost 3 bases to trimming and J lost 4 bases, with 16 bases between them. Germline CDR1 is LNHDA and CDR2 is SQIVND (reference sequence). CDR3 in amino acids: CASSIMGAGTGNTIYF. The CDR3 DNA follows: TGTGCCAGTAGTATCATGGGGGCCGGGACCGGAAACACCATATATTTT.

The gene calls are TRBV5-1 and TRBJ2-1; no reliable D call. CDR1 is SGHRS and CDR2 is YFSETQ in the germline V gene. This CDR3 is 16 amino acids long. V gave up 0 bases and J gave up 7 bases, with 17 bases separating them. The CDR3 region has the DNA TGCGCCAGCAGCTTGGACGCCCTGTTAATGGGGAATGAGCAGTTCTTC. It translates to CASSLDALLMGNEQFF.

This clone was counted only a few times. CDR3 nucleotides: TGTGCCAGCAGTGAATCCGACGACCTCTATGGCTACACCTTC. Amino acid sequence: CASSESDDLYGYTF. V gene TRBV25-1 combines with J gene TRBJ1-2; D is unclear. The germline CDR1 and CDR2 sequences are MGHDK and SYGVNS. V was clipped by 1 base and J by 4 bases, with 10 bases between them. The CDR3 length is 14 residues.

This clone occurred once. The chain uses TRBV27 and TRBJ2-5, with 10 bases identical to TRBD2. The CDR3 is 16 amino acids. After removal of 3 bases from V and 4 bases from J, the junction contained 8 bases not matched to a gene. Looked up from germline, CDR1 is MNHEY and CDR2 is SMNVEV (reference sequence). CDR3 sequence: CASSFSGRADGETQYF. CDR3 nucleotide sequence: TGTGCCAGCAGTTTCAGCGGGAGGGCAGATGGAGAGACCCAGTACTTC.

This chain links TRBV10-1 with TRBJ2-5; no definite D call. The CDR3 length is 13 residues. Per germline, CDR1 WNHNN and CDR2 SYGVQD (reference sequence). V lost 3 bases and J 5 bases, leaving 10 bases between the germline ends. CDR3 DNA sequence: TGCGCCAGCAGTGACCCAGGAGTGGAGACCCAGTACTTC. Amino acids: CASSDPGVETQYF.

The chain links TRBV19 to TRBJ2-7; D remains unclear. This CDR3 is 13 amino acids long. The V end was cut by 8 bases, the J end by 2 bases, with 13 bases between. Per the germline V gene, CDR1 is LNHDA and CDR2 is SQIVND (reference sequence). The chain's CDR3 is CASLDFSTYEQYF. DNA for the CDR3: TGTGCCAGTCTTGACTTCTCTACCTACGAGCAGTACTTC.

The chain joins TRBV6-9 to TRBJ2-7; 7 bases line up with TRBD2. Germline V gene lookup returns CDR1 MNHGY and CDR2 SVAAGI. The CDR3 contains 15 residues. J lost 8 bases, V lost 5 bases, and 15 bases had no gene match. The CDR3 nucleotides read TGTGCCAGCAGTCCCATCGGGAGGCCTTCAGGGAAGCAGTACTTC. Translation: CASSPIGRPSGKQYF.

The chain has TRBV7-2 and TRBJ2-2; D unclear. Germline V gene data show CDR1 as SGHTA and CDR2 as FQGNSA. The germline V and J ends were trimmed by 3 bases and 7 bases, with 15 bases remaining between them. The CDR3 totals 15 residues. The CDR3 spells CASSLRPFFGGELFF. The CDR3 region has the DNA TGTGCCAGCAGCTTGCGTCCCTTTTTCGGCGGGGAGCTGTTTTTT.

The genes are TRBV6-4 and TRBJ2-6; D call uncertain. Trimming left V 4 bases short and J 2 bases short, with 9 bases between. Germline V lookup: CDR1 MRHNA, CDR2 SNTAGT. The CDR3 is 15 amino acids. The CDR3 loop reads CASSGGSTGANVLTF. The CDR3 DNA is TGTGCCAGCAGTGGTGGCAGCACTGGGGCCAACGTCCTGACTTTC.

The chain employs TRBV7-2 and TRBJ2-4, with D uncertain. Per the germline V gene, CDR1 is SGHTA and CDR2 is FQGNSA. Trimming left V 1 base short and J 3 bases short, with 4 bases between. The CDR3 has 13 residues. The CDR3 DNA is TGTGCCAGCAGCTTAGACTTCAAAAACATTCAGTACTTC. Protein: CASSLDFKNIQYF.

The CDR3 sequence is CGTGYNEQFF. The DNA of the CDR3 is TGCGGGACAGGCTACAATGAGCAGTTCTTC. This rearrangement joins TRBV20-1 to TRBJ2-1; 8 positions agree with TRBD1. CDR1 DFQATT and CDR2 SNEGSKA come from the germline V gene (reference sequence). The CDR3 is made up of 10 amino acids.

The chain recombines TRBV29-1 with TRBJ2-4, with D unclear. Trimming removed 2 bases from V and 5 bases from J, with 25 bases in between. Germline-derived CDR1 and CDR2 are SQVTM and ANQGSEA. This CDR3 comprises 18 residues. CDR3 sequence reads: CSVESVRPYLGWENIQYF. The CDR3 DNA is TGCAGCGTTGAATCGGTTCGTCCCTACTTAGGATGGGAAAACATTCAGTACTTC.